This TCR beta chain was observed in a study of blood T cell repertoires in COVID-19. Study-wide background: Some COVID-19 samples were acute and others convalescent; all came from the United States, Italy and Spain. The cDNA or gDNA used as material had been derived from T cells, B-cell-depleted T cells, or PBMCs.

In the authors' methods: Amplification of reference gene primers was used by the study to estimate nucleated cell counts. TCRdb keeps only in-frame clones here, not all; method: immunoSEQ multiplex PCR. V and J calls and clone size follow that table, whereas D and trimming were derived from the DNA. In the table there are approximately 360,000 clones, around 90% of which are singletons. Germline V gene data show CDR1 as SGHTA and CDR2 as FQGNSA. V was cut by 1 base and J by 5 bases, with 17 bases left in between. The CDR3 consists of 16 residues. The chain uses TRBV7-2 and TRBJ2-5, with D maybe TRBD2 (6 bases). The sequenced sample consisted of peripheral blood. The receptor comes from a man aged 18 to 35 with active or convalescent COVID-19. The CDR3 region is CASSLDRPSGRETQYF. CDR3 DNA sequence: TGTGCCAGCAGCTTAGACAGACCATCGGGGAGGGAGACCCAGTACTTC.